This T cell receptor beta chain was identified in a study of tumor-infiltrating lymphocytes in primary liver carcinoma. Across the study: The patients included men and women who were aged 30 to 69 years.

Germline DNA was also extracted, while the blood RNA originated from unsorted whole blood. A primer in the constant region served to generate TCR beta cDNA from roughly 520 ng of total RNA. Amplification in three nested multiplex PCR rounds with slightly modified ARM-PCR gave rise to TCR beta libraries. TRBV1-TRBV30 forward primers paired with a C-beta reverse primer drove the first two PCR rounds, roughly 9 cycles each. TCRdb reanalysed the multiplex PCR reads using MiXCR and keeps one entry per CDR3 protein. The sample yields about 300,000 distinct CDR3 sequences, around three fifths seen once. Trimming removed 0 bases from V and 3 bases from J, with 14 bases in between. Germline CDR1 and CDR2: MNHNY and SVGAGI (reference sequence). The CDR3 runs 16 residues. About this clonotype itself: A much larger clone sits a single nucleotide away, making a read error possible.

Sequencing was done on a sample of peripheral blood. The V call is TRBV6-6, the J call TRBJ1-1; D is unclear. This sequence was found in a man aged 35 to 55 with primary liver carcinoma and hepatitis B virus infection. The CDR3, as DNA: TGTGCCAGCAGTTACTCCGGACGGAGGGTTGACACTGAAGCTTTCTTT. Encoded protein: CASSYSGRRVDTEAFF.